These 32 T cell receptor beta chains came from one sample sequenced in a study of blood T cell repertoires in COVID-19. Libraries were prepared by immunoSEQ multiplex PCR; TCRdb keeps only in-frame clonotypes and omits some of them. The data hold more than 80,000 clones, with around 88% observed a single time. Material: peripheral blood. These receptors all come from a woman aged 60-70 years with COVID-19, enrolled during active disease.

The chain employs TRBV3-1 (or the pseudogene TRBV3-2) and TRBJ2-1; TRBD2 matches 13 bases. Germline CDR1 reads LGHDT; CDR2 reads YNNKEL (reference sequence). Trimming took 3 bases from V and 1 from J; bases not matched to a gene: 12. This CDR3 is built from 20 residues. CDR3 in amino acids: CASSHSIRLAGGPSYNEQFF. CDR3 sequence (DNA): TGTGCCAGCAGCCACTCTATAAGACTAGCGGGGGGCCCTTCCTACAATGAGCAGTTCTTC.

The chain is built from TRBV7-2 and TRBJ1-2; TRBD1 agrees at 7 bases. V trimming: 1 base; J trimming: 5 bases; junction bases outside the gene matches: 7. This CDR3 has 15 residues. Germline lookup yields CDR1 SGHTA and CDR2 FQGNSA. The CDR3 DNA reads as TGTGCCAGCAGCTTAGGAGCAGGGGGACAGTATGGCTACACCTTC. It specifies CASSLGAGGQYGYTF.

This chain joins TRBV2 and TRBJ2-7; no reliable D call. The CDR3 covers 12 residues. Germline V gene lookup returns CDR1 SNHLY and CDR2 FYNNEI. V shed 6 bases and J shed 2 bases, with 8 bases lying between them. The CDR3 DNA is TGTGCCAGCAGGGAATCCACCTACGAGCAGTACTTC. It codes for CASRESTYEQYF.

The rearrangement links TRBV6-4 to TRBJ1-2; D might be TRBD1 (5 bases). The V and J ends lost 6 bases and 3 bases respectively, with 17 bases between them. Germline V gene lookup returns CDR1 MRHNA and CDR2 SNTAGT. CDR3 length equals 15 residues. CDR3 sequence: CASREGVGTDYGYTF. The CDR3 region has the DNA TGTGCCAGCAGAGAAGGGGTGGGGACTGACTATGGCTACACCTTC.

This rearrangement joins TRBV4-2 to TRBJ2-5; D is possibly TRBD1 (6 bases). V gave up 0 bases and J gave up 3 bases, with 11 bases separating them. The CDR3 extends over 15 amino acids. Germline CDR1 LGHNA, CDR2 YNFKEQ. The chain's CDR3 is CASSQDGGQKETQYF. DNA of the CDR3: TGTGCCAGCAGCCAAGACGGTGGACAGAAAGAGACCCAGTACTTC.

The CDR3 DNA follows: TGTGCCAGCAGCTTAGTCCCTGAGACCCAGTACTTC. Its translation is CASSLVPETQYF. The V and J genes are TRBV7-2 and TRBJ2-5; D is undetermined. CDR3 size: 12 residues. Per the germline V gene, CDR1 is SGHTA and CDR2 is FQGNSA. With 1 base removed from V and 5 bases from J, the gap between germline ends came to 5 bases.

The CDR3 nucleotides read TGTGCCACCTCTAGCGGGCTAGAGACCCAGTACTTC. It specifies CATSSGLETQYF. The V and J genes are TRBV12-3 or TRBV12-4 and TRBJ2-5, with TRBD2 identical over 8 bases. Trimming at V came to 10 bases and at J to 4 bases, leaving 5 bases not matched to a gene. The CDR3 runs to 12 residues.

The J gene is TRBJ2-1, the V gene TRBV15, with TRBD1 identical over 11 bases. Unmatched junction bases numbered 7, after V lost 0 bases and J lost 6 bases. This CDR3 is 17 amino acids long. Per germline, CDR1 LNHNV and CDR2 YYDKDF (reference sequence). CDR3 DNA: TGTGCCACCAGCAGAGATGGAGGGACAGGGGGTTTCAATGAGCAGTTCTTC. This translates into CATSRDGGTGGFNEQFF.

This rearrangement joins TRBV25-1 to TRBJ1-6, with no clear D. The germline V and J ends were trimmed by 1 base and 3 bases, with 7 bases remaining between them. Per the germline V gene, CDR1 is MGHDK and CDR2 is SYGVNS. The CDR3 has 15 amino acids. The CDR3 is CASSESKSYNSPLHF. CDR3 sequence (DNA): TGTGCCAGCAGTGAATCGAAGAGCTATAATTCACCCCTCCACTTT.

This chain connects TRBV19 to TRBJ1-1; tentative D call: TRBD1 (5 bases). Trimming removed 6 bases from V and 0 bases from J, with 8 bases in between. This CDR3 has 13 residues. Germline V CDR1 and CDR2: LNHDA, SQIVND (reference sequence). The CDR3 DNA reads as TGTGCCAGTAGACAACAGGTGAACACTGAAGCTTTCTTT. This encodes CASRQQVNTEAFF.

The CDR3 loop is CASSGPPGTGGGQPQHF. DNA for the CDR3: TGTGCCAGCAGTGGGCCCCCCGGGACAGGGGGCGGTCAGCCCCAGCATTTT. The rearrangement joins TRBV25-1 to TRBJ1-5; 12 nucleotides match TRBD1. The CDR3 has 17 amino acids. Germline trimming cut 4 bases from V and 6 bases from J; bases unmatched to any gene: 10. CDR1 is MGHDK, CDR2 SYGVNS, per germline.

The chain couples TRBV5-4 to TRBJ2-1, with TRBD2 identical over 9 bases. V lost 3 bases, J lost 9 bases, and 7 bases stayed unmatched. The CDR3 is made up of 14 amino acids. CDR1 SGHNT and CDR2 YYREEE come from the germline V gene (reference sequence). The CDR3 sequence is CASSSGLANGEQFF. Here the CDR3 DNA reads TGTGCCAGCAGCTCCGGACTAGCGAACGGTGAGCAGTTCTTC.

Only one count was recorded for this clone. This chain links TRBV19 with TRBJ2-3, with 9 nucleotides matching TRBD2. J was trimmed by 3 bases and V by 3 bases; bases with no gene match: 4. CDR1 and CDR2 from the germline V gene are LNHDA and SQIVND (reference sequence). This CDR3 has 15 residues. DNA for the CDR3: TGTGCCAGTAGTATCGGGCTAGCGGGGACAGATACGCAGTATTTT. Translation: CASSIGLAGTDTQYF.

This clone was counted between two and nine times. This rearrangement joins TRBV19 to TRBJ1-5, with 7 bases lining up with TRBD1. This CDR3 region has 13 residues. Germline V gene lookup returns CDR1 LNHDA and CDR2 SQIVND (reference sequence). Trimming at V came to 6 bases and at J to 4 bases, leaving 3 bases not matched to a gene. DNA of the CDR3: TGTGCCAGTAGCCCACAGGGGAATCAGCCCCAGCATTTT. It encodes CASSPQGNQPQHF.

The CDR3 DNA follows: TGCGCCAGCAGCTTGGATACTAGCGGGGGAAATGAGCAGTTCTTC. Its translation: CASSLDTSGGNEQFF. The chain recombines TRBV5-1 with TRBJ2-1; the match to TRBD2 covers 11 bases. CDR1 and CDR2 from the germline V gene are SGHRS and YFSETQ. Losses at the gene ends were 0 bases for V and 7 bases for J; bases not matched to a gene: 3. This CDR3 contains 15 residues.

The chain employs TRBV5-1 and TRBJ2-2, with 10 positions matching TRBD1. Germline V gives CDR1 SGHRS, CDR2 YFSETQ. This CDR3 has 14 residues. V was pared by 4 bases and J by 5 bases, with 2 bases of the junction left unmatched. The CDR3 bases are TGCGCCAGCAGCGAGGGACAGGGGACCGGGGAGCTGTTTTTT. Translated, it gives CASSEGQGTGELFF. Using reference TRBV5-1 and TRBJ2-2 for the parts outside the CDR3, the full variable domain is KAGVTQTPRYLIKTRGQQVTLSCSPISGHRSVSWYQQTPGQGLQFLFEYFSETQRNKGNFPGRFSGRQFSNSRSEMNVSTLELGDSALYLCASSEGQGTGELFFGEGSRLTVL.

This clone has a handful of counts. For the CDR3, the DNA is TGTGCCAGCAGCCCCCTCGAGCAGTACTTC. The encoded protein is CASSPLEQYF. The rearrangement links TRBV3-1 (or the pseudogene TRBV3-2) to TRBJ2-7; no clear D gene. Looked up from germline, CDR1 is LGHDT and CDR2 is YNNKEL (reference sequence). This CDR3 is built from 10 residues. Trimming removed 4 bases at V and 6 bases at J, with 4 bases between.

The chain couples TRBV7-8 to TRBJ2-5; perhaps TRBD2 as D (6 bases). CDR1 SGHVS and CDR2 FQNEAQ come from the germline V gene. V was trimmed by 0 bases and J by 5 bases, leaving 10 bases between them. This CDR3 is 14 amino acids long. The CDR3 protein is CASSLAAGWETQYF. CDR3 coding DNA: TGTGCCAGCAGCTTAGCCGCGGGGTGGGAGACCCAGTACTTC.

The CDR3 DNA reads TGTGCCAGCAGTTTGGGAGTTTGGGATTCACGTGCGAACACCGGGGAGCTGTTTTTT. The encoded protein is CASSLGVWDSRANTGELFF. The chain employs TRBV27 and TRBJ2-2; a weak D match, TRBD2 (5 bases). This CDR3 spans 19 amino acids. Trimming pared 3 bases from V and 0 bases from J, leaving 20 bases between. Germline CDR1 MNHEY, CDR2 SMNVEV (reference sequence).

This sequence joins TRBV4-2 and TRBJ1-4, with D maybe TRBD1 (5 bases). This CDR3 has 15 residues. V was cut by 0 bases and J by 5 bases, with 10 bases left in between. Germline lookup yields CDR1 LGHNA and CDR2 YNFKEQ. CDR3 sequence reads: CASSQDRAGNEKLFF. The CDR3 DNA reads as TGTGCCAGCAGCCAAGATAGGGCAGGGAATGAAAAACTGTTTTTT.

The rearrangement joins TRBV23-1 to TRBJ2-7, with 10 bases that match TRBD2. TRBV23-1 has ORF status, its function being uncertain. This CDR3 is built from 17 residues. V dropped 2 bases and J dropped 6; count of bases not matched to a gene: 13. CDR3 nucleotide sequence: TGCGCCAGCAGTCAAGAGCGGGGGGGCCTCGTGGTGGGCGAGCAGTACTTC. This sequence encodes CASSQERGGLVVGEQYF.

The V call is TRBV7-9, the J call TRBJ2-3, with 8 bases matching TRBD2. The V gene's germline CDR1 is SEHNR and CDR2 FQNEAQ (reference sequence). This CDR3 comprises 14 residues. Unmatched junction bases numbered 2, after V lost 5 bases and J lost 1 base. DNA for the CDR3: TGTGCCAGCAGCCCAGCGGGGGGCACAGATACGCAGTATTTT. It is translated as CASSPAGGTDTQYF.

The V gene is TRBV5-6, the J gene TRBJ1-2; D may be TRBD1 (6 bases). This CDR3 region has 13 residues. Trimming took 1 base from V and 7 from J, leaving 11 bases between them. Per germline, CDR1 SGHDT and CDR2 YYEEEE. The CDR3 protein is CASSLLQGRGYTF. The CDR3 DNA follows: TGTGCCAGCAGCTTGTTACAGGGACGTGGCTACACCTTC. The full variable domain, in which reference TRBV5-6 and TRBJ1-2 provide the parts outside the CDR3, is DAGVTQSPTHLIKTRGQQVTLRCSPKSGHDTVSWYQQALGQGPQFIFQYYEEEERQRGNFPDRFSGHQFPNYSSELNVNALLLGDSALYLCASSLLQGRGYTFGSGTRLTVV.

The CDR3 nucleotides read TGCAGCGTTGGGGGGGTTAGCTACGAGCAGTACTTC. Translated, it gives CSVGGVSYEQYF. This chain connects TRBV29-1 to TRBJ2-7, with D tentatively TRBD2 (6 bases). This CDR3 is 12 amino acids long. The V end lost 4 bases, the J end lost 3 bases, and 10 bases lay between the germline ends. CDR1 and CDR2 from the germline V gene are SQVTM and ANQGSEA.

The CDR3: CASSQLGGYGYTF. CDR3 nucleotide sequence: TGTGCCAGCAGCCAACTTGGAGGGTATGGCTACACCTTC. The chain combines TRBV12-3 or TRBV12-4 with TRBJ1-2; D unresolved. The length of the CDR3 is 13 residues. Trimming took off 6 bases at V and 5 bases at J, with 13 bases between the two ends.

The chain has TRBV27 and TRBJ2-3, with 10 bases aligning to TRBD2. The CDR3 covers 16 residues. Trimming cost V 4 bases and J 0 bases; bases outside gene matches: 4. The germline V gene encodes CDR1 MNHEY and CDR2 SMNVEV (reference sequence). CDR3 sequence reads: CASSSSSGGSTDTQYF. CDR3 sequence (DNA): TGTGCCAGCAGTTCATCTAGCGGGGGTAGCACAGATACGCAGTATTTT.

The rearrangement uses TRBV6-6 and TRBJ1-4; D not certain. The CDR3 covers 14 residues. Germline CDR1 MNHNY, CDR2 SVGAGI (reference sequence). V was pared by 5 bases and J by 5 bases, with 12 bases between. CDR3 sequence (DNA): TGTGCCAGCAGTACCGCCGGAGGGAATGAAAAACTGTTTTTT. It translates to CASSTAGGNEKLFF.

The DNA of the CDR3 is TGCGCCAGCAGACCGACCGGGACAGGGGTCTCCTACGAGCAGTACTTC. Translating gives CASRPTGTGVSYEQYF. J is TRBJ2-7 and V is TRBV5-1; TRBD1 matches at 10 bases. Germline trimming cut 5 bases from V and 0 bases from J; bases unmatched to any gene: 8. CDR1 and CDR2 (germline): SGHRS, YFSETQ. The CDR3 sequence is 16 residues long.

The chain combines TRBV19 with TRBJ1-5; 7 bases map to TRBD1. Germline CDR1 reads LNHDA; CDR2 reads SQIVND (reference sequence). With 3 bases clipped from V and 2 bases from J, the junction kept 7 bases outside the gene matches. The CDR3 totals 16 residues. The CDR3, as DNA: TGTGCCAGTAGTATCCCGACAGGGACTGGCAATCAGCCCCAGCATTTT. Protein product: CASSIPTGTGNQPQHF. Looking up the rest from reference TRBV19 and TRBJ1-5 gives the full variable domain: DGGITQSPKYLFRKEGQNVTLSCEQNLNHDAMYWYRQDPGQGLRLIYYSQIVNDFQKGDIAEGYSVSREKKESFPLTVTSAQKNPTAFYLCASSIPTGTGNQPQHFGDGTRLSIL.

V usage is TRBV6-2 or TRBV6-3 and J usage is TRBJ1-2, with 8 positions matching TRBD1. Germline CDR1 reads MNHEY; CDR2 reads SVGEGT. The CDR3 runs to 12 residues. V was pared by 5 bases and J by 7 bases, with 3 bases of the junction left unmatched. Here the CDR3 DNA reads TGTGCCAGCAGTGGCAGGGGGCCTGGCTACACCTTC. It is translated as CASSGRGPGYTF.

The DNA of the CDR3 is TGTGCCACCAGTGATCCAGCGGGGGGTGGTCTAGATACGCAGTATTTT. It yields the protein CATSDPAGGGLDTQYF. This rearrangement joins TRBV24-1 to TRBJ2-3; 9 nucleotides align to TRBD2. Germline V gene lookup returns CDR1 KGHDR and CDR2 SFDVKD. V lost 3 bases, J lost 5 bases, and 8 bases stayed unmatched. The CDR3 runs to 16 residues.

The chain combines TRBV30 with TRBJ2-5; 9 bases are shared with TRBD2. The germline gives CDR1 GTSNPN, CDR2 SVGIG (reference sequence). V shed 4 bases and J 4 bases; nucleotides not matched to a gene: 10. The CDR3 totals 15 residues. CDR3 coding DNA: TGTGCCTGGACCCCCAGCGGGGGGCTTAGAGAGACCCAGTACTTC. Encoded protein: CAWTPSGGLRETQYF.